This is a list of T cell receptor beta chains from one sample in a study of identical twins. TCRdb reprocessed the 5' RACE reads with MiXCR, giving one entry per CDR3 protein. The table records fewer than 900,000 distinct CDR3 sequences, 21% of them present only once. The sample also formed part of further work on T cells expressing NK-cell markers.

Sequencing was carried out using PBMCs. The origin of the receptors is a woman between 18 and 29 years old in good health. CDR3s include the opening cysteine and the closing phenylalanine or tryptophan. D genes are given only for firm matches. A clone size is listed for some rows: how often the clone was seen (once, few, many), or a class if it is expanded.

D: NA
J: TRBJ1-4
size: few
V: TRBV5-6
CDR3: CASSVRHHEKLFF
DNA: TGTGCCAGCAGCGTCAGGCATCATGAAAAACTGTTTTTT

D: TRBD1
J: TRBJ2-1
size: many
V: TRBV5-1
CDR3: CASSTGTGLPYNEQFF
DNA: TGCGCCAGCAGCACCGGGACAGGTTTGCCCTACAATGAGCAGTTCTTC

D: NA
J: TRBJ2-3
size: few
V: TRBV10-3
CDR3: CAIRQADTQYF
DNA: TGTGCCATCAGGCAGGCAGATACGCAGTATTTT

D: NA
J: TRBJ2-1
size: NA
V: TRBV3-1
CDR3: CASSQISGGQFF
DNA: TGTGCCAGCAGCCAAATTAGCGGAGGGCAGTTCTTC

D: NA
J: TRBJ1-2
size: many
V: TRBV5-5
CDR3: CASSLRDTALNYGYTF
DNA: TGTGCCAGCAGCCTCCGGGACACTGCGTTAAACTATGGCTACACCTTC

D: TRBD2
J: TRBJ2-5
size: few
V: TRBV20-1
CDR3: CSARTLGGGQETQYF
DNA: TGCAGTGCTAGAACTTTGGGCGGGGGGCAAGAGACCCAGTACTTC

D: TRBD1
J: TRBJ1-6
size: NA
V: TRBV6-1
CDR3: CASKRTGGYNSPLHF
DNA: TGTGCCAGCAAAAGGACAGGGGGCTATAATTCACCCCTCCACTTT

D: NA
J: TRBJ1-5
size: NA
V: TRBV7-9
CDR3: CASSTGHTNQPQHF
DNA: TGTGCCAGCAGCACCGGACATACGAATCAGCCCCAGCATTTT

D: NA
J: TRBJ1-2
size: NA
V: TRBV6-1
CDR3: CASSHIDEGPDYTF
DNA: TGTGCCAGCAGCCACATCGATGAGGGGCCGGACTACACCTTC

D: NA
J: TRBJ2-1
size: many
V: TRBV10-3
CDR3: CAISEGGRNEQFF
DNA: TGTGCCATCAGTGAAGGAGGTAGGAATGAGCAGTTCTTC

D: TRBD2
J: TRBJ2-4
size: NA
V: TRBV4-1
CDR3: CASSHWTSGKGNIQYF
DNA: TGCGCCAGCAGCCATTGGACTAGCGGGAAGGGAAACATTCAGTACTTC

D: TRBD2
J: TRBJ2-7
size: NA
V: TRBV7-2
CDR3: CASSLWGTGGPSYEQYF
DNA: TGTGCCAGCAGCCTATGGGGAACGGGAGGGCCATCCTACGAGCAGTACTTC

D: NA
J: TRBJ2-7
size: few
V: TRBV4-3
CDR3: CASSPSGLAFYEQYF
DNA: TGCGCCAGCAGCCCCTCTGGGTTAGCGTTTTACGAGCAGTACTTC

D: TRBD2
J: TRBJ2-1
size: NA
V: TRBV5-1
CDR3: CASSSSGWRLNEQFF
DNA: TGCGCCAGCAGCTCTAGCGGGTGGCGGCTCAATGAGCAGTTCTTC

D: NA
J: TRBJ2-1
size: NA
V: TRBV5-1
CDR3: CASFYGGEQFF
DNA: TGCGCCAGCTTTTATGGGGGGGAGCAGTTCTTC

D: NA
J: TRBJ1-2
size: NA
V: TRBV28
CDR3: CASSQARGYTF
DNA: TGTGCCAGCAGCCAAGCTCGAGGCTACACCTTC

D: NA
J: TRBJ2-7
size: few
V: TRBV4-3
CDR3: CASSQEAEHTYEQYF
DNA: TGCGCCAGCAGCCAAGAGGCCGAGCACACCTACGAGCAGTACTTC

D: NA
J: TRBJ2-7
size: NA
V: TRBV5-1
CDR3: CASSLQGSDEQYF
DNA: TGCGCCAGCAGCTTACAGGGAAGCGACGAGCAGTACTTC

D: NA
J: TRBJ2-1
size: few
V: TRBV15
CDR3: CATSKRASSYNEQFF
DNA: TGTGCCACCAGCAAACGGGCGTCCTCCTACAATGAGCAGTTCTTC

D: NA
J: TRBJ1-5
size: NA
V: TRBV5-1
CDR3: CASRLDISGGNQPQHF
DNA: TGCGCCAGCAGGTTGGATATATCTGGGGGGAATCAGCCCCAGCATTTT

D: NA
J: TRBJ1-6
size: NA
V: TRBV9
CDR3: CASSSGEGTPLHF
DNA: TGTGCCAGCAGCTCAGGGGAGGGTACACCCCTCCACTTT

D: TRBD2
J: TRBJ2-1
size: NA
V: TRBV20-1
CDR3: CSASSLAGGNEQFF
DNA: TGCAGTGCTAGTTCGCTAGCGGGAGGGAATGAGCAGTTCTTC